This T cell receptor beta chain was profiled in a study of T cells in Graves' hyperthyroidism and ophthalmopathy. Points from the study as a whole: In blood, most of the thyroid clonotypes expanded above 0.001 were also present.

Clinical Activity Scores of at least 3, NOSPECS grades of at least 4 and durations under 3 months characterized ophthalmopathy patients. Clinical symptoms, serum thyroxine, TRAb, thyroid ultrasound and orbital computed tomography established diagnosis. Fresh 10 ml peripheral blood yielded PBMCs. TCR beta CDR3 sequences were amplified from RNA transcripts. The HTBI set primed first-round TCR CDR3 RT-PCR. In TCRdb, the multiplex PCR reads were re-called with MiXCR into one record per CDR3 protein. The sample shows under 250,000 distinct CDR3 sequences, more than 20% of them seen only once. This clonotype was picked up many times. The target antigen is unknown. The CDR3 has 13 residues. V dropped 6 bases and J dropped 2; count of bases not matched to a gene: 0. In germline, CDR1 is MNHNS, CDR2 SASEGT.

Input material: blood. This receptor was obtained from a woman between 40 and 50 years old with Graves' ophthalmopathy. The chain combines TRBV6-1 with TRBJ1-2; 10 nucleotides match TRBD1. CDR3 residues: CASRDRGNYGYTF. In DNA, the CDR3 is TGTGCCAGCAGGGACAGGGGGAACTATGGCTACACCTTC.